These 21 T cell receptor beta chains were sequenced from one sample in a study of T cell repertoires in aging, cancer and after chemotherapy. TCR beta rearrangements were amplified from peripheral blood genomic DNA. A mixed TRB-A/B primer pool amplified rearranged TRB by multiplex touch-down PCR. TCRdb recomputed calls from the multiplex PCR reads with MiXCR, one row per CDR3 protein. This sample has thousands of distinct CDR3 sequences, with around 24% found just once. The sequenced sample was blood. The receptors derive from a human donor with a solid tumor.

This clonotype counts as medium-sized. The rearrangement uses TRBV5-4 and TRBJ2-7, with 11 bases lining up with TRBD2. The CDR3 totals 16 residues. Germline V gene sequence: CDR1 SGHNT, CDR2 YYREEE (reference sequence). The junction had 11 bases not matched to a gene; V was cut back by 5 bases and J by 4 bases. CDR3 DNA: TGTGCCAGCAGTTTTGACTTAGCGGGGGGGGCGTACGAGCAGTACTTC. Residues: CASSFDLAGGAYEQYF.

This chain joins TRBV20-1 and TRBJ2-5, with D possibly being TRBD1 or TRBD2 (5 bases each). The J call may not be correct, given that the DNA end is closer to TRBJ2-7. Germline CDR1 is DFQATT and CDR2 is SNEGSKA (reference sequence). This CDR3 region has 13 residues. The CDR3 DNA reads as TGCAGTGCTAGAGAGGGGGAGACCTACGAGCAGTACTTC. This codes for CSAREGETYEQYF.

The chain has TRBV27 and TRBJ2-7; 7 bases are a match to TRBD2. After removal of 6 bases from V and 6 bases from J, the junction contained 11 bases not matched to a gene. Germline V gene data show CDR1 as MNHEY and CDR2 as SMNVEV (reference sequence). This CDR3 is built from 14 residues. CDR3: CASRRDGSGGEQYF. The CDR3 coding sequence is TGTGCCAGCAGACGGGACGGTTCGGGGGGCGAGCAGTACTTC.

The chain has TRBV24-1 and TRBJ2-2; the match to TRBD1 covers 10 bases. J was trimmed by 5 bases and V by 9 bases; bases with no gene match: 5. CDR3 size: 14 residues. Germline V gene lookup returns CDR1 KGHDR and CDR2 SFDVKD. CDR3 DNA: TGTGCCACCGGACAGGGGGTCGGGACCGGGGAGCTGTTTTTT. Amino acids: CATGQGVGTGELFF.

There are a few counts of this clonotype. The chain links TRBV5-1 to TRBJ1-4, with TRBD1 as a possible D gene (5 bases). V shed 1 base and J shed 3 bases, with 7 bases lying between them. CDR1 and CDR2 (germline): SGHRS, YFSETQ. The CDR3 sequence is 14 residues long. The CDR3 reads CASSLMGANEKLFF. The CDR3 nucleotides read TGCGCCAGCAGCTTGATGGGGGCTAATGAAAAACTGTTTTTT.

Within the sample, this clonotype is medium-sized. J is TRBJ2-5 and V is TRBV6-1; tentatively, D is TRBD1 (5 bases). Per germline, CDR1 MNHNS and CDR2 SASEGT. This CDR3 comprises 13 residues. V lost 8 bases and J 2 bases, leaving 12 bases between the germline ends. The CDR3 nucleotides read TGTGCCAGCCCAGGGCGGTCGCAAGAGACCCAGTACTTC. This gives the protein CASPGRSQETQYF.

This clonotype is deemed medium-sized (0.01 to 0.1%). The V and J genes are TRBV6-2 or TRBV6-3 and TRBJ2-2; no reliable D call. Trimming stripped 7 bases from V and 3 bases from J, with 18 bases between. Germline V gives CDR1 MNHEY, CDR2 SVGEGT. The CDR3 length is 16 residues. The CDR3 region is CASMRPGARDTGELFF. CDR3 DNA: TGTGCCAGCATGCGACCGGGTGCCCGAGACACCGGGGAGCTGTTTTTT.

This clonotype was seen a single time. The genes are TRBV6-5 and TRBJ1-5; 9 positions agree with TRBD1. The ends lost 5 bases at V and 6 bases at J; junction bases unmatched: 17. The CDR3 totals 18 residues. The V gene's germline CDR1 is MNHEY and CDR2 SVGAGI. The CDR3 bases are TGTGCCAGCAGTGAAGGCCGGGTACAGGGGGCGCGGGTTCAGCCCCAGCATTTT. Its protein product is CASSEGRVQGARVQPQHF.

The J gene is TRBJ2-6, the V gene TRBV19; D may match TRBD1 or TRBD2 (5 bases each). CDR3 length equals 15 residues. V lost 5 bases and J lost 2, with 10 bases in between. Germline lookup yields CDR1 LNHDA and CDR2 SQIVND (reference sequence). The CDR3 sequence: CASSLRGAGANVLTF. CDR3 DNA sequence: TGTGCCAGTAGTCTTAGGGGAGCTGGGGCCAACGTCCTGACTTTC.

The sample holds a few counts of this clonotype. The chain combines TRBV11-2 with TRBJ1-1, with D possibly matching TRBD1 (5 bases). The CDR3 has 11 residues. Germline V CDR1 and CDR2: SGHAT, FQNNGV. Trimming pared 1 base from V and 10 bases from J, leaving 7 bases between. CDR3 coding DNA: TGTGCCAGCAGCTTAGGGCAGGGAGCTTTCTTT. Its translation is CASSLGQGAFF.

This clonotype is deemed medium-sized. The chain links TRBV4-2 to TRBJ2-1, with D possibly matching TRBD2 (5 bases). Germline-derived CDR1 and CDR2 are LGHNA and YNFKEQ. The CDR3 sequence is 17 residues long. V was trimmed by 0 bases and J by 0 bases, leaving 12 bases between them. The CDR3 sequence: CASSQDWVGSSYNEQFF. Here the CDR3 DNA reads TGTGCCAGCAGCCAAGATTGGGTGGGGAGCTCCTACAATGAGCAGTTCTTC.

By proportion, this clonotype is medium-sized. The chain couples TRBV15 to TRBJ2-5; D might be TRBD1 (7 bases). Germline CDR1 LNHNV, CDR2 YYDKDF (reference sequence). This CDR3 contains 15 residues. Deletions cut 1 base from V and 2 bases from J, with 11 bases between. CDR3 protein: CATSRVGGQQETQYF. The CDR3 DNA follows: TGTGCCACCAGCAGAGTCGGGGGACAGCAAGAGACCCAGTACTTC.

In this sample, this clonotype is medium-sized (0.01 to 0.1%). This chain links TRBV15 with TRBJ2-7, with 13 bases matching TRBD2. Germline V gives CDR1 LNHNV, CDR2 YYDKDF (reference sequence). This CDR3 region has 16 residues. V lost 1 base, J lost 9 bases, and 9 bases stayed unmatched. The CDR3 nucleotides read TGTGCCACCAGCAGAGCAGTGGGACTAGCGGGGTGGGGGCAGTACTTC. It encodes CATSRAVGLAGWGQYF. Looking up the rest from reference TRBV15 and TRBJ2-7 gives the full variable domain: DAMVIQNPRYQVTQFGKPVTLSCSQTLNHNVMYWYQQKSSQAPKLLFHYYDKDFNNEADTPDNFQSRRPNTSFCFLDIRSPGLGDTAMYLCATSRAVGLAGWGQYFGPGTRLTVT.

V is TRBV20-1 and J is TRBJ1-3; 10 bases are shared with TRBD1. Germline V CDR1 and CDR2: DFQATT, SNEGSKA (reference sequence). CDR3 length equals 15 residues. V gave up 2 bases and J gave up 4 bases; unmatched junction bases: 5. The CDR3 region has the DNA TGCAGTGCTAGACCGGGACAGGGGTCCGGAAACACCATATATTTT. This encodes CSARPGQGSGNTIYF.

This chain uses TRBV7-2 with TRBJ2-3, with D tentatively TRBD1 or TRBD2 (5 bases each). Trimming left V 10 bases short and J 2 bases short, with 19 bases between. Germline V lookup: CDR1 SGHTA, CDR2 FQGNSA. The CDR3 has 15 residues. CDR3 sequence (DNA): TGTGCCATAGAGGGGCCTACGGGTTCCACAGATACGCAGTATTTT. Amino acids: CAIEGPTGSTDTQYF.

By frequency in the sample, this clonotype is medium-sized. The CDR3 loop reads CASAMRTGGDEQYF. CDR3 nucleotide sequence: TGTGCCAGCGCGATGCGGACAGGGGGTGACGAGCAGTACTTC. The chain employs TRBV6-6 and TRBJ2-7; 10 bases fit TRBD1. V was clipped by 8 bases and J by 5 bases; unmatched bases: 9. CDR1 and CDR2 from the germline V gene are MNHNY and SVGAGI (reference sequence). CDR3 length equals 14 residues.

This clonotype is judged medium-sized. The chain joins TRBV20-1 to TRBJ2-3; TRBD2 aligns across 7 bases. The CDR3 is 12 amino acids. Germline V gene sequence: CDR1 DFQATT, CDR2 SNEGSKA (reference sequence). Trimming at V came to 5 bases and at J to 8 bases, leaving 7 bases not matched to a gene. CDR3 coding DNA: TGCAGTGCTGGACTAGGGTCGGGTACGCAGTATTTT. Amino acids: CSAGLGSGTQYF.

There are a few counts of this clonotype. The rearrangement uses TRBV5-1 and TRBJ2-3, with 9 positions matching TRBD2. V shed 4 bases and J 2 bases; nucleotides not matched to a gene: 5. This CDR3 region has 15 residues. Germline CDR1 reads SGHRS; CDR2 reads YFSETQ. This CDR3 reads CASSQSGGNTDTQYF. The CDR3 DNA sequence: TGCGCCAGCAGCCAGAGCGGGGGGAACACAGATACGCAGTATTTT.

The V gene is TRBV5-1, the J gene TRBJ1-5; TRBD1 is a possible D gene (5 bases). V was clipped by 0 bases and J by 2 bases, with 9 bases between them. The CDR3 is 15 amino acids. CDR1 SGHRS and CDR2 YFSETQ come from the germline V gene. Here the CDR3 reads CASSLGAGGNQPQHF. DNA of the CDR3: TGCGCCAGCAGCTTGGGTGCGGGGGGCAATCAGCCCCAGCATTTT. The variable domain in full, completed from reference TRBV5-1 and TRBJ1-5, reads KAGVTQTPRYLIKTRGQQVTLSCSPISGHRSVSWYQQTPGQGLQFLFEYFSETQRNKGNFPGRFSGRQFSNSRSEMNVSTLELGDSALYLCASSLGAGGNQPQHFGDGTRLSIL.

V is TRBV20-1 and J is TRBJ1-3; D is unresolved. The CDR3 runs 13 residues. Germline assignment: CDR1 DFQATT and CDR2 SNEGSKA (reference sequence). Trimming took off 3 bases at V and 3 bases at J, with 9 bases between the two ends. The CDR3 DNA follows: TGCAGTGCTAGGGGTCCACTTGGAAACACCATATATTTT. It yields the protein CSARGPLGNTIYF.

This clonotype came up a few times. V gene TRBV5-1 combines with J gene TRBJ1-6, with 9 positions matching TRBD1. This CDR3 has 15 amino acids. Losses at the gene ends were 1 base for V and 10 bases for J; bases not matched to a gene: 6. The germline CDR1 and CDR2 sequences are SGHRS and YFSETQ. CDR3 nucleotides: TGCGCCAGCAGCTTGAAGGGACAGGGCGGATCACCCCTCCACTTT. It codes for CASSLKGQGGSPLHF.